This record concerns one TCR beta chain sequence. Its antigen is unidentified. The sample originates from a study of CD8 T cells in Susac syndrome. Background on the study: The Susac syndrome patients were therapy-naive, on corticosteroids, or on intravenous immunoglobulin alone at blood draw. Study observations and caveats: Susac-specific public clones were found in total CD8+ and CD8+ TEMRA repertoires, numbering 15 to 20 and five, respectively.

CD8+ and CD4+ T cells taken from blood had their TCR beta sequenced. Reverse transcription of about 0.45 to 1 ug RNA used random hexamers. TCR beta CDR3 was amplified by immunoSEQ covering 54 Vbeta and 13 Jbeta. TCRdb re-called the immunoSEQ multiplex PCR reads through MiXCR, storing one row per CDR3 protein. Here the sample spans fewer than 60,000 distinct CDR3 sequences, just under 95% being singletons. Germline V gene sequence: CDR1 SEHNR, CDR2 FQNEAQ (reference sequence). Trimming took 4 bases from V and 7 from J, leaving 8 bases between them. The CDR3 has 12 amino acids. The receptor was isolated from a human donor with Susac syndrome. Sample: CD8+ T cells from PBMCs. The J gene is TRBJ2-1, the V gene TRBV7-9, with D unclear. The CDR3 spells CASSSVLNEQFF. The CDR3 DNA is TGTGCCAGCAGCTCTGTCTTAAATGAGCAGTTCTTC.